This T cell receptor beta chain was identified during a study of Ad26.COV2.S vaccination and SARS-CoV-2 variants. This clone was counted once. Here immunoSEQ multiplex PCR was the method, and the copy in TCRdb shows in-frame clones only, minus some. The sample shows about 320,000 clones, around four fifths of them seen only once. Trimming stripped 5 bases from V and 0 bases from J, with 17 bases between. The germline CDR1 and CDR2 sequences are MGHRA and YSYEKL. The CDR3 has 17 residues. Treatment: some 20 received Ad26.COV2.S at low or high dose, single or two shots; roughly 5 received placebo; per-sample allocation not given. The samples were gathered on day 63 after the first injection of vaccine or placebo.

This receptor was identified in a person between 18 and 60 years old who received the Ad26.COV2.S COVID-19 vaccine or a placebo. This specimen was peripheral blood, taken in a trial of Ad26.COV2.S vaccine versus placebo. The rearrangement links TRBV4-1 to TRBJ2-1; D not resolved. CDR3 nucleotides: TGCGCCAGCAGCTCCCCCCCCCACAGCAGCTCCTACAATGAGCAGTTCTTC. As protein: CASSSPPHSSSYNEQFF.